Following are 28 T cell receptor beta chains from one sample sequenced in a study of shared clonotypes between healthy human individuals. The repertoire was sequenced with immunoSEQ multiplex PCR; TCRdb's copy has only in-frame clones and lacks some. The sample holds millions of clones, about 92% seen once. Sequences were obtained from naive CD4+ T cells sorted from blood. Subset described: CD45RA+ positively selected. Receptors were obtained from a man aged 18-30 years in good health.

The chain carries TRBV5-6 and TRBJ2-3; D uncertain. Germline values: CDR1 SGHDT, CDR2 YYEEEE. Trimming stripped 0 bases from V and 4 bases from J, with 15 bases between. The CDR3 has 16 residues. CDR3 loop: CASSLGKTASPDTQYF. The CDR3 DNA reads as TGTGCCAGCAGCTTGGGGAAGACGGCGAGCCCAGATACGCAGTATTTT.

V is TRBV6-5 and J is TRBJ1-2; 8 bases fit TRBD1. V shed 5 bases, J shed 8 bases, and the junction held 10 bases outside the gene matches. CDR3 length: 14 amino acids. The germline V gene encodes CDR1 MNHEY and CDR2 SVGAGI. The CDR3 sequence is CASSLEGQAGGYTF. CDR3 sequence (DNA): TGTGCCAGCAGTCTAGAGGGACAGGCGGGGGGCTACACCTTC.

The count of this clone is one. V usage is TRBV30 and J usage is TRBJ2-7; possible D gene TRBD2, 7 bases. This CDR3 region has 13 residues. V was clipped by 5 bases and J by 6 bases, with 17 bases between them. Per germline, CDR1 GTSNPN and CDR2 SVGIG (reference sequence). CDR3 region: CAWGKGGLGEQYF. Written as DNA, the CDR3 is TGTGCCTGGGGGAAGGGGGGGCTCGGCGAGCAGTACTTC.

This chain connects TRBV5-6 to TRBJ1-4; D gene unclear. CDR1 is SGHDT, CDR2 YYEEEE, per germline. This CDR3 contains 18 residues. Trimming pared 0 bases from V and 6 bases from J, leaving 21 bases between. CDR3 DNA: TGTGCCAGCAGCTTGGGTTTTCGTTTTCCTGGTAATGATGAAAAACTGTTTTTT. This sequence encodes CASSLGFRFPGNDEKLFF.

The rearrangement uses TRBV18 and TRBJ1-5, with 8 bases that match TRBD1. Germline V gives CDR1 KGHSH, CDR2 LQKENI. The J segment lost 0 bases and the V segment lost 3 bases, leaving 4 bases of the junction unmatched. The CDR3 covers 16 residues. CDR3 nucleotides: TGTGCCAGCTCACCTCTCGACAGGGGTAGCAATCAGCCCCAGCATTTT. It is translated as CASSPLDRGSNQPQHF.

The chain carries TRBV27 and TRBJ2-3; a possible D gene is TRBD1 (6 bases). Germline-derived CDR1 and CDR2 are MNHEY and SMNVEV (reference sequence). Trimming shortened V by 5 bases and J by 1 base, and 13 bases separated the two germline ends. The CDR3 runs 15 residues. The CDR3 DNA reads TGTGCCAGCAGTAACAGGGCGTGGGGCACAGATACGCAGTATTTT. It specifies CASSNRAWGTDTQYF.

This chain links TRBV27 with TRBJ2-5, with TRBD2 identical over 9 bases. Germline V lookup: CDR1 MNHEY, CDR2 SMNVEV (reference sequence). V shed 8 bases, J shed 5 bases, and the junction held 15 bases outside the gene matches. The CDR3 has 16 residues. In nucleotides, the CDR3 is TGTGCCAGCCGGCGGGGGGGCCTACATTTTCTCGAGACCCAGTACTTC. It translates to CASRRGGLHFLETQYF.

The chain uses TRBV30 and TRBJ2-7, with 9 bases matching TRBD2. The CDR3 is made up of 15 amino acids. Germline CDR1 reads GTSNPN; CDR2 reads SVGIG (reference sequence). After removal of 3 bases from V and 0 bases from J, the junction contained 6 bases not matched to a gene. The CDR3, as DNA: TGTGCCTGGAGGTCTGGCGGGAGGGCCTCCTACGAGCAGTACTTC. Its translation: CAWRSGGRASYEQYF.

V and J are TRBV19 and TRBJ1-1; D remains unclear. This CDR3 is 12 amino acids long. CDR1 and CDR2 (germline): LNHDA, SQIVND (reference sequence). V was shortened by 3 bases and J by 10 bases, with 12 bases between the two germline ends. This CDR3 reads CASSIQTSGAFF. The CDR3 DNA reads as TGTGCCAGTAGTATTCAGACATCGGGAGCTTTCTTT.

Note on this clone: The same CDR3 arises from other DNA sequences in this sample as well. V is TRBV9 and J is TRBJ2-3, with a possible D match to TRBD1 (6 bases). Germline lookup yields CDR1 SGDLS and CDR2 YYNGEE. The CDR3 has 14 amino acids. Deletions cut 2 bases from V and 2 bases from J, with 9 bases between. In DNA form, the CDR3 reads TGTGCCAGCAGCGTTGGGACAATCACAGATACGCAGTATTTT. It translates to CASSVGTITDTQYF.

The V gene is TRBV5-3, the J gene TRBJ2-3; tentative D call: TRBD2 (6 bases). TRBV5-3 is noted as an ORF with a role that remains uncertain. Trimming took 3 bases from V and 1 from J, leaving 15 bases between them. The CDR3 is made up of 16 amino acids. The CDR3 DNA follows: TGTGCCAGAAGCTCTTTCCGGGACTGGGGCACAGATACGCAGTATTTT. Protein sequence: CARSSFRDWGTDTQYF.

This clone occurred once. The sample contains more than one DNA sequence encoding this CDR3. V and J are TRBV4-3 and TRBJ1-5, with D tentatively TRBD1 (6 bases). Germline CDR1 reads LGHNA; CDR2 reads YSLEER. V lost 0 bases to trimming and J lost 6 bases, with 9 bases between them. The CDR3 sequence is 14 residues long. Here the CDR3 DNA reads TGCGCCAGCAGCCAAGAAGGGGGAGGTCAGCCCCAGCATTTT. This sequence encodes CASSQEGGGQPQHF.

The chain combines TRBV7-6 with TRBJ1-1, with D possibly TRBD1 on 5 matching bases. The CDR3 contains 15 residues. Germline V CDR1 and CDR2: SGHVS, FNYEAQ. V lost 2 bases and J 5 bases, leaving 15 bases between the germline ends. In DNA, the CDR3 is TGTGCCAGCAGCTTAACTAGGGCAGGGTGGACTGAAGCTTTCTTT. This sequence encodes CASSLTRAGWTEAFF. Looking up the rest from reference TRBV7-6 and TRBJ1-1 gives the full variable domain: GAGVSQSPRYKVTKRGQDVALRCDPISGHVSLYWYRQALGQGPEFLTYFNYEAQQDKSGLPNDRFSAERPEGSISTLTIQRTEQRDSAMYRCASSLTRAGWTEAFFGQGTRLTVV.

This clone appeared a few times. The same CDR3 also results from other DNA sequences found in this sample. V and J are TRBV7-9 and TRBJ2-1; 9 nucleotides match TRBD1. With 3 bases clipped from V and 1 base from J, the junction kept 1 base outside the gene matches. The CDR3 has 15 amino acids. CDR1 is SEHNR, CDR2 FQNEAQ, per germline (reference sequence). CDR3 sequence: CASSFDRGSYNEQFF. The CDR3 coding sequence is TGTGCCAGCAGCTTTGACAGGGGGTCCTACAATGAGCAGTTCTTC.

The genes are TRBV18 and TRBJ2-7, with D possibly being TRBD1 (6 bases). This CDR3 has 15 amino acids. Trimming shortened V by 3 bases and J by 4 bases, and 16 bases separated the two germline ends. Germline V gene data show CDR1 as KGHSH and CDR2 as LQKENI. The CDR3, as DNA: TGTGCCAGCTCACCCCCCAGGGACCAGGGGTACGAGCAGTACTTC. Encoded protein: CASSPPRDQGYEQYF.

Concerning this clone itself: Other DNA variants within this sample encode the same CDR3. The chain has TRBV5-4 and TRBJ2-3; D not certain. This CDR3 spans 16 amino acids. The ends were cut back, 0 bases at V and 0 bases at J, with 11 bases in the middle. CDR1 is SGHNT and CDR2 is YYREEE in the germline V gene (reference sequence). Here the CDR3 DNA reads TGTGCCAGCAGCTTGGGATTAGCTACTAGCACAGATACGCAGTATTTT. As protein: CASSLGLATSTDTQYF.

Comment on this clone: The identical CDR3 is also encoded by other nucleotide sequences in the sample. J is TRBJ2-7 and V is TRBV29-1, with TRBD1 matching 7 bases. The germline CDR1 and CDR2 sequences are SQVTM and ANQGSEA. With V trimmed by 7 bases and J by 2 bases, 5 bases remained unmatched. This CDR3 is 12 amino acids long. The CDR3 coding sequence is TGCAGCGCAAGGCAGGGGGCCTACGAGCAGTACTTC. Amino acid sequence: CSARQGAYEQYF.

CDR3 coding DNA: TGTGCCAGCTCACCGAAAGGGGCAGGGACAGATACGCAGTATTTT. It is translated as CASSPKGAGTDTQYF. The chain is built from TRBV18 and TRBJ2-3, with D possibly matching TRBD1 (5 bases). V dropped 3 bases and J dropped 3 bases, with 13 bases sitting between them. Germline V CDR1 and CDR2: KGHSH, LQKENI. The CDR3 spans 15 residues.

V is TRBV5-4 and J is TRBJ2-4, with D tentatively TRBD1 or TRBD2 (6 bases each). The CDR3 sequence is 15 residues long. Germline V CDR1 and CDR2: SGHNT, YYREEE (reference sequence). V was pared by 0 bases and J by 6 bases, with 13 bases between. The CDR3 DNA reads TGTGCCAGCAGCTTGGATCGGGGGCTCTCAAACATTCAGTACTTC. Translation: CASSLDRGLSNIQYF.

The chain has TRBV18 and TRBJ2-5; D uncertain. Germline values: CDR1 KGHSH, CDR2 LQKENI. Trimming cost V 4 bases and J 5 bases, with 14 bases left between them. This CDR3 has 14 residues. The CDR3 loop is CASSHVRAAETQYF. CDR3 sequence (DNA): TGTGCCAGCTCACATGTTCGTGCTGCGGAGACCCAGTACTTC.

J is TRBJ2-7 and V is TRBV28; maybe TRBD1 (6 bases). The germline CDR1 and CDR2 sequences are MDHEN and SYDVKM. The CDR3 is made up of 13 amino acids. V was pared by 8 bases and J by 5 bases, with 16 bases between. CDR3 residues: CASLGTGPHEQYF. The CDR3 region has the DNA TGTGCCAGCCTCGGAACAGGGCCCCACGAGCAGTACTTC.

V usage is TRBV9 and J usage is TRBJ2-1, with TRBD2 matching 10 bases. Germline V gives CDR1 SGDLS, CDR2 YYNGEE. The V gene end was trimmed by 3 bases and the J gene end by 2 bases; junction bases not matched to a gene: 2. The CDR3 sequence is 15 residues long. The CDR3 sequence: CASSASGGAYNEQFF. The DNA for the CDR3 is TGTGCCAGCAGCGCCAGCGGGGGGGCCTACAATGAGCAGTTCTTC.

The chain couples TRBV7-2 to TRBJ1-6; D is undetermined. V was clipped by 3 bases and J by 0 bases, with 15 bases between them. The CDR3 has 18 residues. Germline V gene data show CDR1 as SGHTA and CDR2 as FQGNSA. The CDR3 sequence: CASSFSSPGSSYNSPLHF. The CDR3 bases are TGTGCCAGCAGCTTTAGTTCTCCGGGGAGCTCCTATAATTCACCCCTCCACTTT.

The chain combines TRBV25-1 with TRBJ2-2, with D tentatively TRBD1 or TRBD2 (5 bases each). CDR1 and CDR2 (germline): MGHDK, SYGVNS. V was clipped by 3 bases and J by 4 bases, with 9 bases between them. The CDR3 extends over 14 amino acids. CDR3 sequence (DNA): TGTGCCAGCAGTGATTGGGGGAGCACCGGGGAGCTGTTTTTT. Protein sequence: CASSDWGSTGELFF.

The CDR3 loop is CASGREYNEQFF. The CDR3 nucleotides read TGTGCCAGCGGGAGAGAGTACAATGAGCAGTTCTTC. The chain links TRBV2 to TRBJ2-1, with a tentative D call TRBD2 (5 bases). The CDR3 runs to 12 residues. From germline, CDR1 is SNHLY and CDR2 FYNNEI. V was clipped by 8 bases and J by 4 bases, with 9 bases between them.

The chain uses TRBV10-1 and TRBJ2-7; D is uncertain. The CDR3 runs 13 residues. Germline CDR1 is WNHNN and CDR2 is SYGVQD (reference sequence). The V gene lost 3 bases and the J gene lost 2 bases, with 8 bases spanning the gap. The chain's CDR3 is CASSDDRTYEQYF. CDR3 in DNA: TGCGCCAGCAGTGATGATAGAACCTACGAGCAGTACTTC.

The CDR3 DNA follows: TGTGCCAGCCAGGGCTCAACTAATGAAAAACTGTTTTTT. Encoded protein: CASQGSTNEKLFF. The chain employs TRBV6-6 and TRBJ1-4; the D gene is possibly TRBD1 (5 bases). Germline V gives CDR1 MNHNY, CDR2 SVGAGI (reference sequence). The length of the CDR3 is 13 residues. V was cut by 8 bases and J by 0 bases, with 7 bases left in between.

This chain connects TRBV6-5 to TRBJ1-3; TRBD1 matches at 7 bases. Germline V gene sequence: CDR1 MNHEY, CDR2 SVGAGI. The CDR3 spans 15 residues. J was trimmed by 0 bases and V by 6 bases; bases with no gene match: 5. In nucleotides, the CDR3 is TGTGCCAGCAGGTCTGGACAGGCCTCTGGAAACACCATATATTTT. Translated, it gives CASRSGQASGNTIYF.